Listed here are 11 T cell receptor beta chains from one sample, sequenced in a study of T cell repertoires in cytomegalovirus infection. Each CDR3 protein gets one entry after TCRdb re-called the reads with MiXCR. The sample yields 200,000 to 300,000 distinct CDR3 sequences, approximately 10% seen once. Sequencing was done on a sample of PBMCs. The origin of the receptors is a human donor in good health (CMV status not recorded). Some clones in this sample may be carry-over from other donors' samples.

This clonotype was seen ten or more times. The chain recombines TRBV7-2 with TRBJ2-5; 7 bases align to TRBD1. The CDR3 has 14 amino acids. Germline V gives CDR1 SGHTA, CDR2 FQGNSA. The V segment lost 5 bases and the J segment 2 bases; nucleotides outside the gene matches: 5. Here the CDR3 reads CASSTGQVQETQYF. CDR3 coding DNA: TGTGCCAGCAGCACTGGACAGGTACAAGAGACCCAGTACTTC.

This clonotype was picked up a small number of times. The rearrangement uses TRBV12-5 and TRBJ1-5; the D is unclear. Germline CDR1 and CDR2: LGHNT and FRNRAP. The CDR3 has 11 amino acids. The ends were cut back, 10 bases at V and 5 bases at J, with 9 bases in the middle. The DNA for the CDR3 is TGTGCTACCGGTCCCGATCAGCCCCAGCATTTT. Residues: CATGPDQPQHF.

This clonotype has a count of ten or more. CDR3 loop: CSARKPGLADGELFF. The CDR3 DNA follows: TGCAGTGCTAGGAAACCGGGACTAGCTGACGGGGAGCTGTTTTTT. The chain carries TRBV20-1 and TRBJ2-2; TRBD2 agrees at 9 bases. The CDR3 loop spans 15 amino acids. CDR1 DFQATT and CDR2 SNEGSKA come from the germline V gene (reference sequence). The junction had 9 bases not matched to a gene; V was cut back by 3 bases and J by 7 bases.

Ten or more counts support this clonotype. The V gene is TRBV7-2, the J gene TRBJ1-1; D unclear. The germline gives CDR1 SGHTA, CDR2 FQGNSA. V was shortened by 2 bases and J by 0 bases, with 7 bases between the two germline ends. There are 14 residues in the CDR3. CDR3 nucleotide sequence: TGTGCCAGCAGCTTACTAGGGATGAACACTGAAGCTTTCTTT. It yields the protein CASSLLGMNTEAFF.

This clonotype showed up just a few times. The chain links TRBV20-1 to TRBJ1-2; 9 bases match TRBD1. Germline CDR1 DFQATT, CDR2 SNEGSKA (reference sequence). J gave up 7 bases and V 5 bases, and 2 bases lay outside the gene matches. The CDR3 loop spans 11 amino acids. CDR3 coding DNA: TGCAGTGCTTCGGGACAGGGTGGCTACACCTTC. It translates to CSASGQGGYTF.

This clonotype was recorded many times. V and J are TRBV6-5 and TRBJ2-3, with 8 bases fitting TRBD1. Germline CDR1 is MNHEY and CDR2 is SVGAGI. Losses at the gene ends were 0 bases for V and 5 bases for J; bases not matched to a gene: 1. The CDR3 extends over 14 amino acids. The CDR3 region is CASSYSRGQDTQYF. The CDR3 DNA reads TGTGCCAGCAGTTACTCCAGGGGGCAAGATACGCAGTATTTT.

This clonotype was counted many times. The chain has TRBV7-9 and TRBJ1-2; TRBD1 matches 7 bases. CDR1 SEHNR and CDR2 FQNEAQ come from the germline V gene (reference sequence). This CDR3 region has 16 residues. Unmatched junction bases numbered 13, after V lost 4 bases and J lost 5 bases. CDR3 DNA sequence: TGTGCCAGCAGCTCACGAGAGGGGGCAAGGGTTTATGGCTACACCTTC. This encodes CASSSREGARVYGYTF.

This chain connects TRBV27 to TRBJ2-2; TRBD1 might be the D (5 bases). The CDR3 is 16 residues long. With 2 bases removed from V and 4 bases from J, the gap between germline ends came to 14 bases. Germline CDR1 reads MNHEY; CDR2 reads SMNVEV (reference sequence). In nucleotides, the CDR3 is TGTGCCAGCAGTTTAAGTGCAGGGCCGGGCACCGGGGAGCTGTTTTTT. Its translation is CASSLSAGPGTGELFF.

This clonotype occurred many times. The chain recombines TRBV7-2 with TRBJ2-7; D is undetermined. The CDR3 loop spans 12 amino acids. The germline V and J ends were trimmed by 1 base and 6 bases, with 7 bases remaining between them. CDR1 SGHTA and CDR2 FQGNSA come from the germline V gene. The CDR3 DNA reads TGTGCCAGCAGCTTAGAAGTAGCCGAGCAGTACTTC. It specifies CASSLEVAEQYF.

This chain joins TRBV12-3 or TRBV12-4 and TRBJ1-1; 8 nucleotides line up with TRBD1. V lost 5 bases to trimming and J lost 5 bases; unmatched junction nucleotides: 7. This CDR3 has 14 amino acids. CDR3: CASSRTGGWTEAFF. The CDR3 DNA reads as TGTGCCAGCAGTCGAACAGGGGGGTGGACTGAAGCTTTCTTT.

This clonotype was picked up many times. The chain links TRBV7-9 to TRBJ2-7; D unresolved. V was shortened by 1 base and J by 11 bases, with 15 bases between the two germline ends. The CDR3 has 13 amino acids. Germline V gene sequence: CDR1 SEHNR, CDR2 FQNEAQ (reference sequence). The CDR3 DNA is TGTGCCAGCAGCTTAGGAGTCATCAACATCGAGTACTTC. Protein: CASSLGVINIEYF.